This TCR beta chain was recovered during a study of blood T cell repertoires in COVID-19. Study background: PBMCs, B-cell-depleted T cells, or T cells were the source of the cDNA or gDNA that made up the material.

CDR1 is SQVTM, CDR2 ANQGSEA, per germline. There are 12 residues in the CDR3. The J segment lost 5 bases and the V segment lost 5 bases, leaving 4 bases of the junction unmatched. The table came from immunoSEQ multiplex PCR; TCRdb's copy has only in-frame clones and leaves some out. The sample has 160,000 or so clones, more than 75% seen once. The origin of this receptor is a middle-aged man with acute or convalescent COVID-19. The material sequenced was peripheral blood. The chain combines TRBV29-1 with TRBJ2-5, with 8 bases aligning to TRBD1. The CDR3 is CSVSTGDETQYF. In DNA, the CDR3 is TGCAGCGTTTCGACAGGGGACGAGACCCAGTACTTC.